These T cell receptor beta chains were read from a single sample in a study of beta chain features in type 1 diabetes. Clones were sequenced by immunoSEQ multiplex PCR, and TCRdb holds only the in-frame ones, with some missing. The sample comprises 250,000 or so clones, over 65% of which are singletons, and 0.053% rests with the top ten. Sequenced sample: naive CD4+ T cells from blood. These receptors originate from a man aged 25-40 years in good health. Each CDR3 is given with its conserved first and last residue. D genes are given only for firm matches. Rows may omit the clone size; those that give it use once, few, many or a size class.

TRBV7-2,few,TRBJ2-3,.,TGTGCCAGCAGATTGGACAGCTATACGCAGTATTTT,CASRLDSYTQYF
TRBV5-1,.,TRBJ2-5,.,TGCGCCAGCAGCTTCGGACAGCACCAAGAGACCCAGTACTTC,CASSFGQHQETQYF
TRBV30,.,TRBJ2-3,.,TGTGCCTGGACTCCTGGGGGGGCGCCAGATACGCAGTATTTT,CAWTPGGAPDTQYF
TRBV6-6,.,TRBJ2-3,TRBD1,TGTGCCAGCAGTTACTCCGCAGGGGGAGATACGCAGTATTTT,CASSYSAGGDTQYF
TRBV4-2,few,TRBJ1-2,.,TGTGCCAGCAGCCAAGAGGCAGGGGATGGCTACACCTTC,CASSQEAGDGYTF
TRBV7-2,.,TRBJ2-3,.,TGTGCCAGCAGCTCCCGTAGGAGCACAGATACGCAGTATTTT,CASSSRRSTDTQYF
TRBV30,.,TRBJ2-1,.,TGTGCCTTTTTAGCGTTAGGCTACAATGAGCAGTTCTTC,CAFLALGYNEQFF
TRBV19,.,TRBJ1-2,.,TGTGCCAGTAGTATAATGGTTCAGAACTATGGCTACACCTTC,CASSIMVQNYGYTF
TRBV30,.,TRBJ2-7,TRBD2,TGTGCCTGGACGCCAGGGACTAGCGGGAGGCCCTCAAAATACGAGCAGTACTTC,CAWTPGTSGRPSKYEQYF
TRBV9,.,TRBJ2-1,.,TGTGCCAGCAGCTTACAGGGCAGCTCCTACAATGAGCAGTTCTTC,CASSLQGSSYNEQFF
TRBV9,.,TRBJ2-7,.,TGTGCCAGCAGCGTAGATTACACCAGCTCCTACGAGCAGTACTTC,CASSVDYTSSYEQYF
TRBV7-2,once,TRBJ2-7,TRBD2,TGTGCCAGCAGCCTCGGACTAGCGGTAGGGTACGAGCAGTACTTC,CASSLGLAVGYEQYF
TRBV10-3,few,TRBJ2-6,TRBD1,TGTGCCATCAGTGCAGAAGACAGGGCTGGGGCCAACGTCCTGACTTTC,CAISAEDRAGANVLTF
TRBV7-9,.,TRBJ2-7,TRBD1,TGTGCCAGCAGCGCTCGGACAGGGCGATCCTACGAGCAGTACTTC,CASSARTGRSYEQYF
TRBV9,.,TRBJ2-3,.,TGTGCCAGCAGCGTAGCGCCCGTGGGGCTAGCAACAGATACGCAGTATTTT,CASSVAPVGLATDTQYF
TRBV9,.,TRBJ1-3,TRBD1,TGTGCCAGCAGCGCGACAGGGTCTGGAAACACCATATATTTT,CASSATGSGNTIYF
TRBV7-9,few,TRBJ2-1,TRBD1,TGTGCCAGCAGCACCCCAAGGGGGCTAGTTATTGAGCAGTTCTTC,CASSTPRGLVIEQFF
TRBV7-9,.,TRBJ2-7,TRBD2,TGTGCCAGCAGCCCCTGGACTAGCGGGGCGTACGAGCAGTACTTC,CASSPWTSGAYEQYF
TRBV9,.,TRBJ2-5,TRBD1,TGTGCCAGCAGCCCGTCGACAGGGGAAGAGACCCAGTACTTC,CASSPSTGEETQYF
TRBV5-1,.,TRBJ2-5,TRBD1,TGCGCCAGCAGCGGTGGACAGGGCGAACAAGAGACCCAGTACTTC,CASSGGQGEQETQYF
TRBV14,once,TRBJ2-5,TRBD1,TGTGCCAGCAGCCAAGATCTCCAGGGGGCCCAGTACTTC,CASSQDLQGAQYF
TRBV15,once,TRBJ2-1,TRBD2,TGTGCCACCAGCAGGGCAGGGAGGGCCCATGAGCAGTTCTTC,CATSRAGRAHEQFF
TRBV30,.,TRBJ2-1,.,TGTGCCTGGAGTGGTTACAATGAGCAGTTCTTC,CAWSGYNEQFF
TRBV30,few,TRBJ2-3,.,TGTGCCTGGAGTGTCAGTCGGGATACGCAGTATTTT,CAWSVSRDTQYF
TRBV4-3,.,TRBJ2-7,TRBD2,TGCGCCAGCAGCCAAAAGGGACTAGCGGGCTTTGGGGAGCAGTACTTC,CASSQKGLAGFGEQYF
TRBV11-2,.,TRBJ2-1,.,TGTGCCAGCAGCTTAGTGGTGGGTGAGCAGTTCTTC,CASSLVVGEQFF
TRBV29-1,.,TRBJ2-1,.,TGCAGCGCTAGGACTTCTACCTACAATGAGCAGTTCTTC,CSARTSTYNEQFF
TRBV30,.,TRBJ1-6,.,TGTGCCTGGAGGTGGCAGAGCTCCTATAATTCACCCCTCCACTTT,CAWRWQSSYNSPLHF
TRBV6-5,.,TRBJ2-5,.,TGTGCCAGCAGGGGGGACTTAGTAGAGACCCAGTACTTC,CASRGDLVETQYF
TRBV30,few,TRBJ1-1,.,TGTGCCTGGAGTATTGAGAGGACTGAAGCTTTCTTT,CAWSIERTEAFF
TRBV7-9,.,TRBJ2-1,.,TGTGCCAGTACGAGGGGTACGGATGAGCAGTTCTTC,CASTRGTDEQFF
TRBV7-9,.,TRBJ2-1,.,TGTGCCATTACAACGAGCAATGAGCAGTTCTTC,CAITTSNEQFF
TRBV5-6,.,TRBJ2-5,TRBD2,TGTGCCAGCAGCTTGGTGGGACTAGCGGAAGAGACCCAGTACTTC,CASSLVGLAEETQYF
TRBV7-6,.,TRBJ2-7,.,TGTGCCGGCCGGACAGAAGCCCTCTACGAGCAGTACTTC,CAGRTEALYEQYF
TRBV13,.,TRBJ1-1,.,TGTGCCAGCAGCCTCGGCCCCTGGGGAGCACTGAACACTGAAGCTTTCTTT,CASSLGPWGALNTEAFF
TRBV7-2,.,TRBJ2-3,TRBD2,TGTGCCAGCAGCTTAGCGGGCGGGAGGACAGATACGCAGTATTTT,CASSLAGGRTDTQYF
TRBV10-3,few,TRBJ2-3,.,TGTGCCATCAGTGATACCAGGGGAGGAAGAGATACGCAGTATTTT,CAISDTRGGRDTQYF
TRBV13,.,TRBJ2-1,.,TGTGCCAGCAGCTCTCTGACTTGGGGAGCGCAGTTCTTC,CASSSLTWGAQFF
TRBV10-1,.,TRBJ2-7,.,TGCGCCAGCAGCCCGGGATTCTACGAGCAGTACTTC,CASSPGFYEQYF
TRBV28,few,TRBJ2-7,.,TGTGCCAGCAGGGATCACTCCTACGAGCAGTACTTC,CASRDHSYEQYF
TRBV5-1,.,TRBJ2-1,TRBD2,TGCGCCAGCAGCTTGTACACTAGCGGGTACAATGAGCAGTTCTTC,CASSLYTSGYNEQFF
TRBV30,few,TRBJ2-7,TRBD1,TGTGCCTGGACACGGGACAGGGGGGACGAGCAGTACTTC,CAWTRDRGDEQYF
TRBV9,.,TRBJ2-3,TRBD2,TGTGCCAGCAGCGTGGTCGGCGGGAGGGCCACAGATACGCAGTATTTT,CASSVVGGRATDTQYF
TRBV28,.,TRBJ2-7,TRBD2,TGTGCCAGCAGTAATCCTCCGGGACTAGCGGGGACCTACGAGCAGTACTTC,CASSNPPGLAGTYEQYF
TRBV2,.,TRBJ2-1,.,TGTGCCAGCAATCGGGGGTACAATGAGCAGTTCTTC,CASNRGYNEQFF
TRBV27,once,TRBJ2-5,TRBD2,TGTGCCAGCAGTTCATATCTAGCGGAGGGGTCCCGGGAGACCCAGTACTTC,CASSSYLAEGSRETQYF
TRBV30,.,TRBJ2-7,.,TGTGCCTGGAGTGTAACTGGGACCTTGTACGAGCAGTACTTC,CAWSVTGTLYEQYF
TRBV7-9,.,TRBJ2-7,.,TGTGCCAGCAGCGCCGTAGGCGAGCAGTACTTC,CASSAVGEQYF
TRBV12-5,few,TRBJ2-7,.,TGTGCTAGTGGTTTGGTATCACGGATGGAGCAGTACTTC,CASGLVSRMEQYF
TRBV13,.,TRBJ2-6,.,TGTGCCAGCAGCTTAAGGAACTCGGGTTGGAGCAACGTCCTGACTTTC,CASSLRNSGWSNVLTF
TRBV30,once,TRBJ2-7,TRBD1,TGTGCCTGGAGTGTGGGCAGGGGGCAGCTCGAGCAGTACTTC,CAWSVGRGQLEQYF